A single sample is the source of the 12 T cell receptor beta chains below, sequenced in a study of T-cell reconstitution after alpha-beta-depleted transplantation in children. Molecular barcoding with unique molecular identifiers was used for the TCRbeta library. TCRdb passed the PCR reads through MiXCR, listing each CDR3 protein once. The sample comprises about 460,000 distinct CDR3 sequences, 10% to 13% of which are singletons, and just over 2% rests with the top ten. Sequences were derived from PBMCs, sampled before TCRalphabeta/CD19-depleted stem cell transplant. Receptor source: a child younger than 10 with inherited bone marrow failure, due to receive a stem cell transplant.

This clonotype occurred many times. The chain is built from TRBV28 and TRBJ1-4; 7 bases line up with TRBD1. This CDR3 spans 16 amino acids. The V gene end was trimmed by 6 bases and the J gene end by 0 bases; junction bases not matched to a gene: 7. Germline CDR1 reads MDHEN; CDR2 reads SYDVKM. Here the CDR3 DNA reads TGTGCCAGCAGCCTCCCCGGGACAGCAACTAATGAAAAACTGTTTTTT. Protein product: CASSLPGTATNEKLFF.

This sequence joins TRBV18 and TRBJ1-4, with TRBD1 identical over 7 bases. V lost 8 bases, J lost 7 bases, and 7 bases stayed unmatched. This CDR3 has 13 residues. In germline, CDR1 is KGHSH, CDR2 LQKENI. The DNA of the CDR3 is TGTGCCAGCGCCGGGACAGCGGGTGAAAAACTGTTTTTT. This gives the protein CASAGTAGEKLFF.

This clonotype was recorded many times. The chain has TRBV7-7 and TRBJ2-1; D possibly corresponds to TRBD2 (5 bases). The CDR3 extends over 15 amino acids. Germline-derived CDR1 and CDR2 are SSHAT and FNYEAQ (reference sequence). The V gene lost 5 bases and the J gene lost 2 bases, with 13 bases spanning the gap. In DNA form, the CDR3 reads TGTGCCAGCAGCCCCGAGAGGGCTCCCTACAATGAGCAGTTCTTC. This gives the protein CASSPERAPYNEQFF.

At least ten counts were recorded for this clonotype. This rearrangement joins TRBV7-8 to TRBJ2-1; TRBD2 agrees at 9 bases. With V trimmed by 5 bases and J by 3 bases, 5 bases remained unmatched. CDR1 and CDR2 from the germline V gene are SGHVS and FQNEAQ. The CDR3 totals 15 residues. Written as DNA, the CDR3 is TGTGCCAGCAGCCCCCTAGCGGGGTTCTACAATGAGCAGTTCTTC. Its protein is CASSPLAGFYNEQFF.

This clonotype has at least ten counts. The CDR3 sequence: CASSHRDMVGNEQFF. The DNA of the CDR3 is TGTGCCAGCAGCCACAGGGATATGGTCGGGAATGAGCAGTTCTTC. V and J are TRBV12-3 or TRBV12-4 and TRBJ2-1, with D maybe TRBD1 (6 bases). V was cut by 6 bases and J by 7 bases, with 19 bases left in between. The CDR3 has 15 amino acids.

This clonotype showed up many times. The chain links TRBV5-1 to TRBJ2-1; TRBD2 agrees at 11 bases. V shed 4 bases and J 5 bases; nucleotides not matched to a gene: 8. Germline CDR1 reads SGHRS; CDR2 reads YFSETQ. This CDR3 has 16 residues. CDR3 protein: CASSHRLAGKHNEQFF. The CDR3 nucleotides are TGCGCCAGCAGCCATCGACTAGCGGGGAAACACAATGAGCAGTTCTTC.

With regard to this clonotype: A single base separates this from a much larger clone, so it may be a read error. The chain joins TRBV20-1 to TRBJ1-5, with D possibly matching TRBD1 (5 bases). V was pared by 7 bases and J by 6 bases, with 13 bases between. Germline values: CDR1 DFQATT, CDR2 SNEGSKA (reference sequence). The CDR3 has 12 residues. The CDR3 DNA follows: TGCAGTGTACTTTGGGGGATTCAGCCCCAGCATTTT. Amino acids: CSVLWGIQPQHF.

This clonotype was seen repeatedly, ten times or more. The chain joins TRBV5-4 to TRBJ2-3, with D hard to call. CDR3 length equals 16 residues. The germline V gene has CDR1 SGHNT and CDR2 YYREEE (reference sequence). V lost 0 bases, J lost 0 bases, and 11 bases lay in between. CDR3 amino acids: CASSLGPIRSTDTQYF. CDR3 in DNA: TGTGCCAGCAGCTTGGGACCGATCAGGAGCACAGATACGCAGTATTTT.

This clonotype occurred many times. CDR3: CASSLGWYEQYF. CDR3 DNA: TGTGCCAGCAGCTTAGGATGGTACGAGCAGTACTTC. The genes are TRBV7-2 and TRBJ2-7, with unresolved D. V shed 1 base and J shed 4 bases, with 5 bases lying between them. Germline V gene lookup returns CDR1 SGHTA and CDR2 FQGNSA. The CDR3 extends over 12 amino acids. Combining the CDR3 with reference TRBV7-2 and TRBJ2-7 gives the whole variable domain GAGVSQSPSNKVTEKGKDVELRCDPISGHTALYWYRQSLGQGLEFLIYFQGNSAPDKSGLPSDRFSAERTGGSVSTLTIQRTQQEDSAVYLCASSLGWYEQYFGPGTRLTVT.

This clonotype was found many times. The V gene is TRBV7-2, the J gene TRBJ1-6; D unresolved. The CDR3 runs to 16 residues. CDR1 and CDR2 (germline): SGHTA, FQGNSA. V gave up 1 base and J gave up 7 bases, with 14 bases separating them. CDR3 coding DNA: TGTGCCAGCAGCTTAGGTTTCGGCCTGAGGAATTCACCCCTCCACTTT. Its translation: CASSLGFGLRNSPLHF.

This clonotype was counted many times. V is TRBV28 and J is TRBJ2-6; TRBD1 matches at 9 bases. CDR3 size: 18 residues. V was clipped by 5 bases and J by 0 bases; unmatched bases: 8. Germline V gene lookup returns CDR1 MDHEN and CDR2 SYDVKM. This CDR3 reads CASSLTGGVISGANVLTF. The CDR3 DNA is TGTGCCAGCAGTCTCACAGGGGGCGTCATCTCTGGGGCCAACGTCCTGACTTTC.

This clonotype was recorded at least ten times. The chain uses TRBV5-6 and TRBJ1-1; D is uncertain. Germline V gene sequence: CDR1 SGHDT, CDR2 YYEEEE. The CDR3 length is 14 residues. Deletions cut 0 bases from V and 6 bases from J, with 12 bases between. The CDR3 here is CASSLVGVGAEAFF. CDR3 DNA sequence: TGTGCCAGCAGCTTGGTCGGGGTCGGGGCTGAAGCTTTCTTT.